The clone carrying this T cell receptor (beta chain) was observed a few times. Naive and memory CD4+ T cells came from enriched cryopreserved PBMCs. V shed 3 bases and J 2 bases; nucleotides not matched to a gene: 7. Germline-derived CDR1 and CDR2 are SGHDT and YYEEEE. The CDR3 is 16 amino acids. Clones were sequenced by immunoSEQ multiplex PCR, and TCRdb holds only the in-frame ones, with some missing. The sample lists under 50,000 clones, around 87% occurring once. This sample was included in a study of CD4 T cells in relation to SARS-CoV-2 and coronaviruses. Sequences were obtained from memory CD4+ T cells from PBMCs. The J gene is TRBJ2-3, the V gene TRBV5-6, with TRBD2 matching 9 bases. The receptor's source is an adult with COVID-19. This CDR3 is CASSSERGASTDTQYF. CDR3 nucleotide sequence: TGTGCCAGCAGCTCGGAGCGGGGGGCCTCCACAGATACGCAGTATTTT.